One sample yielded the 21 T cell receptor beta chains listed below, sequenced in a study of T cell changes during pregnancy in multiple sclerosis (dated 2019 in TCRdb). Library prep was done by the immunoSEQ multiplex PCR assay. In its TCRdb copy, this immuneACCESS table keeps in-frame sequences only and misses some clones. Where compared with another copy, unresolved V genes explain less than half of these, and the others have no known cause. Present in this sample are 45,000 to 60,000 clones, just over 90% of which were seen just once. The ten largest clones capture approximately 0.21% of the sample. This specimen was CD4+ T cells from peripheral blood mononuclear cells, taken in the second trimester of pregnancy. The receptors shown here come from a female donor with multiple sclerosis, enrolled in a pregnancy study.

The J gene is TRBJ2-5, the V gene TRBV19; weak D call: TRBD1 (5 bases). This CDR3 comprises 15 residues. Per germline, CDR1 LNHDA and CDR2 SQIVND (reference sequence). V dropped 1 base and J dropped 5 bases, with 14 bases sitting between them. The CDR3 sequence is CASSIARDSIETQYF. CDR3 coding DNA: TGTGCCAGTAGTATAGCCAGGGATAGTATCGAGACCCAGTACTTC.

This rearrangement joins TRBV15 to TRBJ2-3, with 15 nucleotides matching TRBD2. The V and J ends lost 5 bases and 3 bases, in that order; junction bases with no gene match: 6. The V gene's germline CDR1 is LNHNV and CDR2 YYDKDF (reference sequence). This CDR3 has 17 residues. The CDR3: CATSPWTSGGGTDTQYF. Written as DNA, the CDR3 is TGTGCCACCAGCCCCTGGACTAGCGGGGGGGGGACAGATACGCAGTATTTT.

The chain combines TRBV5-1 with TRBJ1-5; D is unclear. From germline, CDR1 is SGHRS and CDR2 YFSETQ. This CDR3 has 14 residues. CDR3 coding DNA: TGCCCGACTGTCTACCGGGAGGAAAATCAGCCCCAGCATTTT. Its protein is CPTVYREENQPQHF.

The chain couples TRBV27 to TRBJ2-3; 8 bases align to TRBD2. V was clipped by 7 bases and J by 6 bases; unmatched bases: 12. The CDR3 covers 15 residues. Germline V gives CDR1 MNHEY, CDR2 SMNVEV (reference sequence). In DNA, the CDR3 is TGTGCCAGCAACCTGCCCGGGGGGGGCCGGGATACGCAGTATTTT. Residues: CASNLPGGGRDTQYF.

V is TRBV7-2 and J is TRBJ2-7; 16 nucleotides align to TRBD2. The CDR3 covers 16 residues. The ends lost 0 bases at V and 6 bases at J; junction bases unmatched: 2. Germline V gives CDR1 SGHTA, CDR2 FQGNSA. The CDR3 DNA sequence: TGTGCCAGCAGCTTAGCTGGGACTAGCGGGGGGGGCGAGCAGTACTTC. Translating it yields CASSLAGTSGGGEQYF.

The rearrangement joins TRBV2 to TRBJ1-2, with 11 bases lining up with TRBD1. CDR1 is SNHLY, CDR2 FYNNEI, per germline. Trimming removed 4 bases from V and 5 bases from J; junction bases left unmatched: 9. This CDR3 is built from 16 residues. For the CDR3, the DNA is TGTGCCAGCAGTGGGCCTGGGACAGGGGGGTTGTATGGCTACACCTTC. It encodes CASSGPGTGGLYGYTF. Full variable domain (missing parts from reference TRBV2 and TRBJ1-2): EPEVTQTPSHQVTQMGQEVILRCVPISNHLYFYWYRQILGQKVEFLVSFYNNEISEKSEIFDDQFSVERPDGSNFTLKIRSTKLEDSAMYFCASSGPGTGGLYGYTFGSGTRLTVV.

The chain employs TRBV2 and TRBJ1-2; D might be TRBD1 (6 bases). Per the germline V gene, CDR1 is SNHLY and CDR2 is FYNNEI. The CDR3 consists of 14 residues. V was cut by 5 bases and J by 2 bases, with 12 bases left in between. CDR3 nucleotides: TGTGCCAGCAGTCGTCAAGGGGGAAACTATGGCTACACCTTC. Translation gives CASSRQGGNYGYTF.

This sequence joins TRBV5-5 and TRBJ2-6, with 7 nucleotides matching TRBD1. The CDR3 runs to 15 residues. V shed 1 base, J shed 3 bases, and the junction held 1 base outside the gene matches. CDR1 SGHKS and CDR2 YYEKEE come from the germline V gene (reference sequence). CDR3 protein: CASSLTGVGANVLTF. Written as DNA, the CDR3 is TGTGCCAGCAGCTTGACAGGGGTTGGGGCCAACGTCCTGACTTTC.

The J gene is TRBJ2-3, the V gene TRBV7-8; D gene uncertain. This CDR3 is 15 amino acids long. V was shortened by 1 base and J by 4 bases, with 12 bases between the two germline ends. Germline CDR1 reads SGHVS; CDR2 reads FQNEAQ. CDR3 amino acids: CASSLGRRVPDTQYF. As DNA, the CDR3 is TGTGCCAGCAGCTTAGGGCGACGGGTGCCAGATACGCAGTATTTT.

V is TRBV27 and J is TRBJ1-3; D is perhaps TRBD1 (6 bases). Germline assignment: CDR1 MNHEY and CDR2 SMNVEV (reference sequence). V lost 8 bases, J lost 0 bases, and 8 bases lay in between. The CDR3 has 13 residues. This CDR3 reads CASRTASGNTIYF. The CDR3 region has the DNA TGTGCCAGCCGGACAGCCTCTGGAAACACCATATATTTT.

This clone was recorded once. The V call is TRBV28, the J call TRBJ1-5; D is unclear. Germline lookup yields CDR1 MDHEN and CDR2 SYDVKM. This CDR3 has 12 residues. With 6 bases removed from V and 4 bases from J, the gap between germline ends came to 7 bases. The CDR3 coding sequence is TGTGCCAGCAGGGCCCCAAATCAGCCCCAGCATTTT. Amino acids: CASRAPNQPQHF.

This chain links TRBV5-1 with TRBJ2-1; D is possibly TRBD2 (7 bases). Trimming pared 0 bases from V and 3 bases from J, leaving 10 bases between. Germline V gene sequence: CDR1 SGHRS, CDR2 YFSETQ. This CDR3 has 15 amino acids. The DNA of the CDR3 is TGCGCCAGCAGCTTGGAAGGGGGGGACTACAATGAGCAGTTCTTC. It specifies CASSLEGGDYNEQFF.

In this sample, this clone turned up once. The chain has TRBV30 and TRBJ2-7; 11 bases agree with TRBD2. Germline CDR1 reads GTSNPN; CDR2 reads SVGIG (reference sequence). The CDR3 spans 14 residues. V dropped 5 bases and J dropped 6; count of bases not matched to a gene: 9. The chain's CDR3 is CAWDGLAGRGEQYF. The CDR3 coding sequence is TGTGCCTGGGACGGACTAGCGGGCCGGGGCGAGCAGTACTTC.

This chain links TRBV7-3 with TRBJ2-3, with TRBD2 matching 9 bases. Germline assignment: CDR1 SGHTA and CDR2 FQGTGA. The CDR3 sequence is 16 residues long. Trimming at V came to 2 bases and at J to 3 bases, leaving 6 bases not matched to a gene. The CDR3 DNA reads TGTGCCAGCAGCTTATTTGGCGGGGGGGCGACAGATACGCAGTATTTT. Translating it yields CASSLFGGGATDTQYF.

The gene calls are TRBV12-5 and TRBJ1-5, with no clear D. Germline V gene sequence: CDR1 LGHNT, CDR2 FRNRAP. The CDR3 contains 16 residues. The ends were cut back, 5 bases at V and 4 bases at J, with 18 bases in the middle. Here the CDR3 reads CASGPPSGRANQPQHF. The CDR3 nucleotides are TGTGCTAGTGGTCCTCCCAGCGGTAGAGCGAATCAGCCCCAGCATTTT.

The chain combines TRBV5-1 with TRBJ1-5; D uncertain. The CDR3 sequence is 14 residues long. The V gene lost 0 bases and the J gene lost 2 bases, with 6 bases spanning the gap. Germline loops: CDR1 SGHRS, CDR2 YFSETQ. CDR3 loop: CASSLAGGNQPQHF. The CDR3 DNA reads TGCGCCAGCAGCTTGGCCGGGGGCAATCAGCCCCAGCATTTT.

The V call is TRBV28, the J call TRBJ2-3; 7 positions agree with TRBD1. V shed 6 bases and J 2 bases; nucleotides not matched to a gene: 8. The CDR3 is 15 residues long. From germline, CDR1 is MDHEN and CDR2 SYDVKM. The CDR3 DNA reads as TGTGCCAGCAGCCTTACAGGGGCGCACACAGATACGCAGTATTTT. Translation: CASSLTGAHTDTQYF.

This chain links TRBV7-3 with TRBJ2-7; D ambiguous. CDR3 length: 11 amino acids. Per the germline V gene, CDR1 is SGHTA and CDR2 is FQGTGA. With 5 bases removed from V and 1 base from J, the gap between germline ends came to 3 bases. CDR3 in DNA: TGTGCCAGCAGCCCTTCCTACGAGCAGTACTTC. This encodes CASSPSYEQYF.

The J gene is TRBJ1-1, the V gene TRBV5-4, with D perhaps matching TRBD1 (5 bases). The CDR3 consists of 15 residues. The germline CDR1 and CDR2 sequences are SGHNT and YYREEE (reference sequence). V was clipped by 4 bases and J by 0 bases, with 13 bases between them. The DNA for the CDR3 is TGTGCCAGCAGCGTACCAGGGTCCATGAACACTGAAGCTTTCTTT. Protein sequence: CASSVPGSMNTEAFF.

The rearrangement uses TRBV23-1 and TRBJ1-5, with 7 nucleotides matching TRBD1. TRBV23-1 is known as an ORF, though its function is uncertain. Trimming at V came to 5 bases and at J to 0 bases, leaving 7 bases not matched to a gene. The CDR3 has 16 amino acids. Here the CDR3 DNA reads TGCGCCAGCAGTTTGGGGACAGTTAATAGCAATCAGCCCCAGCATTTT. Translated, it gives CASSLGTVNSNQPQHF.

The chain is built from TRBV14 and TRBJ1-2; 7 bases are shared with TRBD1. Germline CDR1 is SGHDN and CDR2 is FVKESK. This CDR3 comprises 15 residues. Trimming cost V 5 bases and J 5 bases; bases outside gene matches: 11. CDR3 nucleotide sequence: TGTGCCAGCAGCAAATACCGGGACAGCATTTATGGCTACACCTTC. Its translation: CASSKYRDSIYGYTF.